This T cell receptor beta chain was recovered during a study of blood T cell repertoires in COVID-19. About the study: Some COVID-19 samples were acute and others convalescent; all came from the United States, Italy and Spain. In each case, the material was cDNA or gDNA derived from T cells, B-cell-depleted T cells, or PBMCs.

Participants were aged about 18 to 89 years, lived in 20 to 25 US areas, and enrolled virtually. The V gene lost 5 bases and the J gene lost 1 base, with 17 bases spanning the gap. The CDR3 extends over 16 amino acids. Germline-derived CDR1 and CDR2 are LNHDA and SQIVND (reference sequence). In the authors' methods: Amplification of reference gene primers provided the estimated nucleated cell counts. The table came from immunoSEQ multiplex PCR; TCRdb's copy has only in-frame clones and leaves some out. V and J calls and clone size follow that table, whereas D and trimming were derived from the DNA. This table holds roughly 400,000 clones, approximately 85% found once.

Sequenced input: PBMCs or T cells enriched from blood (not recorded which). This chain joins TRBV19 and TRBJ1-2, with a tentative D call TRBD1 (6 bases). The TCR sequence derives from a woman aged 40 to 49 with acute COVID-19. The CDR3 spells CASSRYGTQVNYGYTF. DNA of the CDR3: TGTGCCAGTAGTCGCTACGGGACACAAGTTAACTATGGCTACACCTTC.